The 17 T cell receptor beta chains below all came from one sample that was sequenced in a study of T cells in Graves' hyperthyroidism and ophthalmopathy. TCR beta CDR3 sequences were amplified from RNA transcripts. Primed by the HTBI set, a first-round RT-PCR was run on the TCR CDR3. One entry per CDR3 protein results from TCRdb running MiXCR on the multiplex PCR reads. In the table there are about 660,000 distinct CDR3 sequences, 45% of which are singletons. The source material was peripheral blood or thyroid tissue (not recorded which). The receptors shown here come from an adult man with Graves' disease, either hyperthyroidism or ophthalmopathy (not recorded which).

This clonotype was detected ten times or more. The V gene is TRBV29-1, the J gene TRBJ1-4; 7 bases match TRBD1. The CDR3 totals 13 residues. The junction had 8 bases not matched to a gene; V was cut back by 5 bases and J by 8 bases. Germline V CDR1 and CDR2: SQVTM, ANQGSEA. This chain's CDR3 is CSVRGTVGEKLFF. The DNA for the CDR3 is TGCAGCGTTCGAGGGACAGTTGGGGAAAAACTGTTTTTT.

The chain is built from TRBV19 and TRBJ1-5; tentative D call: TRBD1 (6 bases). The CDR3 has 15 amino acids. Germline CDR1 reads LNHDA; CDR2 reads SQIVND (reference sequence). Trimming left V 5 bases short and J 7 bases short, with 18 bases between. The CDR3 loop reads CASSPAPSRGQPQHF. CDR3 DNA sequence: TGTGCCAGTAGTCCGGCCCCTAGCAGGGGACAGCCCCAGCATTTT. Full variable domain (missing parts from reference TRBV19 and TRBJ1-5): DGGITQSPKYLFRKEGQNVTLSCEQNLNHDAMYWYRQDPGQGLRLIYYSQIVNDFQKGDIAEGYSVSREKKESFPLTVTSAQKNPTAFYLCASSPAPSRGQPQHFGDGTRLSIL.

Ten or more counts support this clonotype. This chain joins TRBV15 and TRBJ2-5; D gene uncertain. The CDR3 length is 19 residues. The V end lost 0 bases, the J end lost 3 bases, and 23 bases lay between the germline ends. Germline V gene sequence: CDR1 LNHNV, CDR2 YYDKDF (reference sequence). The CDR3 region has the DNA TGTGCCACCAGCAGAGATAAGGGCAGCCTCGTATCCGTCGAAGAGACCCAGTACTTC. Its translation: CATSRDKGSLVSVEETQYF.

A note on this clonotype: A read error may account for a junction end that differs from germline. The J gene is TRBJ1-4, the V gene TRBV19; no clear D gene. There are 11 residues in the CDR3. Germline V gene data show CDR1 as LNHDA and CDR2 as SQIVND (reference sequence). Here the CDR3 reads CASTDLEKPFF. Here the CDR3 DNA reads TGTGCCAGTACCGACCTCGAAAAACCGTTTTTT.

V gene TRBV6-5 combines with J gene TRBJ1-2; D remains ambiguous. Germline V lookup: CDR1 MNHEY, CDR2 SVGAGI. This CDR3 region has 14 residues. The germline V and J ends were trimmed by 8 bases and 2 bases, with 15 bases remaining between them. Here the CDR3 reads CASRGQGKNYGYTF. The CDR3 bases are TGTGCCAGCCGTGGGCAAGGGAAAAACTATGGCTACACCTTC.

This clonotype was seen only a few times. The chain links TRBV2 to TRBJ1-2; 9 positions match TRBD1. The trim removed 6 bases at V and 8 bases at J, leaving 4 bases unmatched. Germline assignment: CDR1 SNHLY and CDR2 FYNNEI. The CDR3 has 12 amino acids. This chain's CDR3 is CASRGQGYGYTF. CDR3 sequence (DNA): TGTGCCAGCAGGGGACAGGGATACGGCTACACCTTC.

The chain joins TRBV7-9 to TRBJ1-1; TRBD1 agrees at 8 bases. The V gene's germline CDR1 is SEHNR and CDR2 FQNEAQ (reference sequence). V trimming: 5 bases; J trimming: 5 bases; junction bases outside the gene matches: 7. The CDR3 runs to 14 residues. CDR3 nucleotides: TGTGCCAGCAGCCCAGGGGGCAGGGCGACTGAAGCTTTCTTT. Amino acid sequence: CASSPGGRATEAFF.

This chain links TRBV15 with TRBJ1-3, with D hard to call. The CDR3 covers 15 residues. The V gene lost 3 bases and the J gene lost 0 bases, with 9 bases spanning the gap. Germline lookup yields CDR1 LNHNV and CDR2 YYDKDF (reference sequence). The CDR3 nucleotides are TGTGCCACCAGCAGTTTATCTACCTCTGGAAACACCATATATTTT. Its protein is CATSSLSTSGNTIYF.

The table lists this clonotype with a few counts. V gene TRBV7-9 combines with J gene TRBJ1-6, with D possibly matching TRBD1 (5 bases). The V gene lost 0 bases and the J gene lost 7 bases, with 13 bases spanning the gap. Germline loops: CDR1 SEHNR, CDR2 FQNEAQ (reference sequence). The CDR3 has 16 amino acids. CDR3 in amino acids: CASSLAGTRFNSPLHF. The CDR3 region has the DNA TGTGCCAGCAGCTTAGCGGGGACTCGTTTCAATTCACCCCTCCACTTT.

This clonotype was counted ten times or more. The chain links TRBV20-1 to TRBJ1-5; 8 bases line up with TRBD1. The CDR3 is 14 residues long. Looked up from germline, CDR1 is DFQATT and CDR2 is SNEGSKA (reference sequence). J lost 5 bases, V lost 3 bases, and 6 bases had no gene match. The CDR3 region is CSARGSTGDQPQHF. DNA for the CDR3: TGCAGTGCTAGGGGATCGACAGGGGATCAGCCCCAGCATTTT.

This clonotype was counted a single time. The rearrangement links TRBV7-2 to TRBJ2-5; perhaps TRBD1 as D (6 bases). This CDR3 has 14 residues. Per the germline V gene, CDR1 is SGHTA and CDR2 is FQGNSA. V lost 4 bases to trimming and J lost 1 base, with 10 bases between them. CDR3 amino acids: CASSWRQVQETQYF. CDR3 sequence (DNA): TGTGCCAGCAGCTGGAGACAGGTCCAAGAGACCCAGTACTTC.

This clonotype was seen a single time. This could be a read error, since a much larger clone is one nucleotide away. This chain joins TRBV9 and TRBJ1-6, with D possibly TRBD1 on 6 matching bases. V lost 4 bases, J lost 9 bases, and 20 bases lay in between. Looked up from germline, CDR1 is SGDLS and CDR2 is YYNGEE. The CDR3 extends over 16 amino acids. CDR3 DNA sequence: TGTGCCAGCAGCCCGACGACCGGGGCAGGGGCTTCACCCCTCCACTTT. Protein sequence: CASSPTTGAGASPLHF.

The CDR3 reads CASSIQRTGKDYGYTF. The CDR3 DNA sequence: TGTGCCAGTAGTATACAGAGGACAGGGAAGGACTATGGCTACACCTTC. The chain combines TRBV19 with TRBJ1-2; 8 positions agree with TRBD1. The V gene end was trimmed by 2 bases and the J gene end by 3 bases; junction bases not matched to a gene: 8. The CDR3 has 16 residues. Germline values: CDR1 LNHDA, CDR2 SQIVND (reference sequence).

As concerns this clonotype: A clone one base away is much larger, so this may be a read error. The CDR3 is CASSSSQGRGYTF. DNA for the CDR3: TGTGCCAGCAGCTCGTCACAGGGCAGGGGCTACACCTTC. This sequence joins TRBV7-2 and TRBJ1-2; possibly TRBD1 for D (6 bases). CDR1 is SGHTA, CDR2 FQGNSA, per germline. The CDR3 has 13 amino acids. The ends were cut back, 4 bases at V and 8 bases at J, with 14 bases in the middle.

The sample holds many counts of this clonotype. The chain uses TRBV12-3 or TRBV12-4 and TRBJ1-6; possibly TRBD1 for D (6 bases). This CDR3 region has 13 residues. V dropped 6 bases and J dropped 11 bases, with 14 bases sitting between them. Written as DNA, the CDR3 is TGTGCCAGCAGCCCAGGGGTTCTGACACCCCTCCACTTT. It yields the protein CASSPGVLTPLHF.

The chain carries TRBV5-1 and TRBJ2-1, with D perhaps being TRBD1 or TRBD2 (5 bases each). There are 13 residues in the CDR3. Germline V gene sequence: CDR1 SGHRS, CDR2 YFSETQ. The V and J ends lost 4 bases and 14 bases respectively, with 19 bases between them. The CDR3 spells CASSRGERDPEFF. CDR3 bases: TGCGCCAGCAGCCGGGGTGAGAGGGACCCGGAGTTCTTC.

The V gene is TRBV25-1, the J gene TRBJ1-2; weak D call: TRBD1 (5 bases). With 8 bases removed from V and 3 bases from J, the gap between germline ends came to 16 bases. In germline, CDR1 is MGHDK, CDR2 SYGVNS. This CDR3 is built from 14 residues. CDR3 nucleotides: TGTGCCAGCTTAGTGTCTGGGACGGACTATGGCTACACCTTC. Residues: CASLVSGTDYGYTF.